This T cell receptor (beta chain) was profiled in a study of early T cells in non-severe SARS-CoV-2 infection. This clonotype was picked up a small number of times. Its matching antigen is unknown. CDR3 length: 15 residues. V was trimmed by 4 bases and J by 3 bases, leaving 13 bases between them. Per the germline V gene, CDR1 is SGHTA and CDR2 is FQGNSA. MiXCR, applied by TCRdb to the 5' RACE reads, yields one record per CDR3 protein. Of some 89,000 distinct CDR3 sequences in the sample, roughly 9.6% were seen once. Study-wide results and limits: There was a bias toward anti-spike CD8 responses in VDJdb matching, which missed private and CD4 specificities.

The sample was whole blood, taken at baseline. This chain connects TRBV7-2 to TRBJ2-1, with D possibly matching TRBD1 (6 bases). The TCR comes from an adult who was a healthcare worker with PCR-confirmed SARS-CoV-2 infection or an uninfected control (not recorded which). CDR3 protein: CASSSSGAYYNEQFF. CDR3 sequence (DNA): TGTGCCAGCAGCTCTTCAGGGGCTTACTACAATGAGCAGTTCTTC.